Given below is one T cell receptor beta chain in context. Seattle patient enrollment occurred during active infection, with longitudinal follow-up thereafter. This sample stems from a study of blood T cell repertoires in COVID-19. How the authors handled the data: How many nucleated cells were present was estimated from reference gene primer amplification. The table came from immunoSEQ multiplex PCR; TCRdb's copy has only in-frame clones and leaves some out. V and J calls and clone size are copied from that table; D and trimming were computed from the DNA. This table holds 400,000 or so clones, 85% to 90% found once. This CDR3 is 18 amino acids long. Trimming left V 4 bases short and J 5 bases short, with 24 bases between. Germline loops: CDR1 KGHDR, CDR2 SFDVKD.

Sample: peripheral blood. The gene calls are TRBV24-1 and TRBJ2-3; D perhaps matches TRBD2 (6 bases). This clonotype was sampled from a young man with COVID-19, enrolled during active disease. The DNA for the CDR3 is TGTGCCACCAGTGAGCGAACCGGCGGAGGGGCCCCCTTAGATACGCAGTATTTT. It translates to CATSERTGGGAPLDTQYF.